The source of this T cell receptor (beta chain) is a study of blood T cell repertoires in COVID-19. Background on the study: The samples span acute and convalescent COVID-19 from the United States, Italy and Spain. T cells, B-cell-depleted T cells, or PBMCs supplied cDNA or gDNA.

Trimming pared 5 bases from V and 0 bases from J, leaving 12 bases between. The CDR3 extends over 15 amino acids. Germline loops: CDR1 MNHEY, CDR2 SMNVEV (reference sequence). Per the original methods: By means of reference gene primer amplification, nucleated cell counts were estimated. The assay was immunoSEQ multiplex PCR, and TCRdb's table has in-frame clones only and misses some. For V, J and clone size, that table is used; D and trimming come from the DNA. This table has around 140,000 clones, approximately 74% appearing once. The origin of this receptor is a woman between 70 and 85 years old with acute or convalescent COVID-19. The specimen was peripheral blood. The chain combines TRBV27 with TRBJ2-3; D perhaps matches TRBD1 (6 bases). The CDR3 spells CASSPNRVSTDTQYF. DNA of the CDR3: TGTGCCAGCAGTCCCAACAGGGTTAGCACAGATACGCAGTATTTT.